This T cell receptor beta chain was documented in a study of T cells after yellow fever vaccination. About the research overall: Each low-cell-number fraction was prepared by means of SMART-Seq v4 Ultra Low Input. Study-level results: A weaker secondary response peaked on day 5, the primary on day 15. Post-booster reappearance was seen for most primary-vaccination clones (about 96% CD4, around 91% CD8).

Production of TCR cDNA was by 5'RACE template switching, which also added a universal primer site and UMIs. Via MiXCR, TCRdb re-called the 5' RACE reads, giving one row per CDR3 protein. Here the sample spans under 55,000 distinct CDR3 sequences, roughly 6.4% being singletons. On this clonotype: This sequence may be a read error, since a much larger clone differs from it by one base.

This sequence was found in a man between 25 and 39 years old who received the YFV17D yellow fever vaccine. This specimen consisted of CD8+ T cells not binding an NS4B(214-222) dextramer, sorted from PBMCs, obtained 45 days after the yellow fever booster vaccination.

CDR3: CASSLLAVAGDTQYF. The CDR3 DNA reads as TGTGCCAGCAGCCTCCTGGCGGTAGCAGGGGATACGCAGTATTTT. The rearrangement joins TRBV7-8 to TRBJ2-3, with D perhaps TRBD1 (5 bases). Deletions cut 5 bases from V and 6 bases from J, with 18 bases between. Per germline, CDR1 SGHVS and CDR2 FQNEAQ. The CDR3 loop spans 15 amino acids.